The T cell receptor (beta chain) described here comes from a study of T cells in Graves' hyperthyroidism and ophthalmopathy. Study-level results: With a median lead of about six months before onset, the model predicted ophthalmopathy.

Germline CDR1 and CDR2: SGHRS and YFSETQ. The J segment lost 0 bases and the V segment lost 3 bases, leaving 2 bases of the junction unmatched. The CDR3 extends over 14 amino acids. This clonotype has at least ten counts. Its matching antigen is unknown. What was amplified from RNA transcripts were TCR beta CDR3 regions. First-round RT-PCR with HTBI primers amplified the TCR CDR3 region. TCRdb re-called the multiplex PCR reads with MiXCR, one entry per CDR3 protein. The table lists around 700,000 distinct CDR3 sequences, roughly 20% of them singletons. This chain uses TRBV5-1 with TRBJ1-2; TRBD1 matches at 7 bases. This receptor was identified in a woman between 45 and 60 years old with Graves' hyperthyroidism that later progressed to Graves' ophthalmopathy. Sequencing input: blood. The DNA of the CDR3 is TGCGCCAGCAGCTGGGACAGACCTAACTATGGCTACACCTTC. Protein product: CASSWDRPNYGYTF.